This T cell receptor (beta chain) was observed in a study of blood T cell repertoires in COVID-19. CDR1 ENHRY and CDR2 SYGVKD come from the germline V gene. The CDR3 is made up of 14 amino acids. V lost 0 bases, J lost 7 bases, and 10 bases lay in between. As originally analysed: Scientists estimated how many nucleated cells there were by amplifying reference gene primers. Using immunoSEQ multiplex PCR, the repertoire was profiled, and TCRdb retains in-frame clones only, with some absent. That table supplies the V and J calls and clone size; D and trimming were determined from the DNA. This sample yields around 63,000 clones, of which less than 90% are seen a single time; 15% to 20% belongs to the top ten.

The chain links TRBV10-3 to TRBJ1-5, with D hard to call. Sequenced sample: peripheral blood. The receptor's source is a man aged 60 to 75 with COVID-19, enrolled during active disease. This chain's CDR3 is CAISESEVGQPQHF. DNA for the CDR3: TGTGCCATCAGTGAGTCGGAGGTTGGACAGCCCCAGCATTTT.